Below, 16 T cell receptor beta chains from the same sample are listed, as sequenced in a study of tumor-infiltrating lymphocytes in oesophageal squamous cell carcinoma. MiXCR, applied by TCRdb to the PCR reads, yields one record per CDR3 protein. The sample consists of 15,000 or so distinct CDR3 sequences, less than 50% of them appearing once. The sample taken for sequencing was normal esophageal tissue next to the tumor. The receptors stem from a female donor with esophageal squamous cell carcinoma.

A word on this clonotype: Germline is not matched at one junction end, which may reflect a read error. The chain couples TRBV12-3 or TRBV12-4 to TRBJ2-5; the D gene could be TRBD1 or TRBD2 (5 bases each). The CDR3 covers 14 residues. CDR3 residues: CASSPRSWGSPLHF. CDR3 nucleotide sequence: TGTGCCAGCAGTCCTCGATCCTGGGGGTCACCCCTCCACTTC.

This clonotype was counted ten times or more. The CDR3 spells CASSLQGGGYTF. The CDR3 DNA follows: TGTGCCAGCAGTTTACAGGGTGGTGGCTACACCTTC. The V and J genes are TRBV28 and TRBJ1-2, with D tentatively TRBD1 (5 bases). This CDR3 is built from 12 residues. Germline CDR1 is MDHEN and CDR2 is SYDVKM. The ends were cut back, 2 bases at V and 7 bases at J, with 8 bases in the middle.

In this sample, this clonotype turned up once. It is likely a read error, because the conserved phenylalanine at the end of the CDR3 is missing. Because the CDR3's place on the DNA is in doubt, the DNA is left out and the CDR3 is given as listed by TCRdb. The J gene is TRBJ2-1, the V gene TRBV7-6; TRBD1, as called in the table, went unchecked against the DNA. Including both end residues, the CDR3 is 17 amino acids long. Germline V CDR1 and CDR2: SGHVS, FNYEAQ. CDR3 residues: CASSLRAVAYNEQFFGA.

Only a few counts were recorded for this clonotype. The chain couples TRBV7-3 to TRBJ2-3; TRBD1 matches at 7 bases. After removal of 5 bases from V and 5 bases from J, the junction contained 7 bases not matched to a gene. The germline CDR1 and CDR2 sequences are SGHTA and FQGTGA. The CDR3 runs 14 residues. CDR3 in DNA: TGTGCCAGCAGCCCCGACAGGGTGAAAGATACGCAGTATTTT. It codes for CASSPDRVKDTQYF.

The genes are TRBV7-3 and TRBJ2-1; TRBD2 agrees at 9 bases. V shed 1 base, J shed 4 bases, and the junction held 5 bases outside the gene matches. The CDR3 has 16 amino acids. From germline, CDR1 is SGHTA and CDR2 FQGTGA. CDR3 DNA sequence: TGTGCCAGCAGCTTAATACCAGCGGGAGGTTACAATGAGCAGTTCTTC. Translation: CASSLIPAGGYNEQFF.

V usage is TRBV5-1 and J usage is TRBJ1-4; D remains unclear. V was clipped by 3 bases and J by 4 bases, with 7 bases between them. Germline assignment: CDR1 SGHRS and CDR2 YFSETQ. CDR3 length equals 13 residues. The CDR3 spells CASSYSFNEKLFF. In nucleotides, the CDR3 is TGCGCCAGCAGCTATAGCTTTAATGAAAAACTGTTTTTT.

Only a few counts were recorded for this clonotype. This rearrangement joins TRBV7-8 to TRBJ2-5; TRBD2 is a possible D gene (7 bases). Germline V gene lookup returns CDR1 SGHVS and CDR2 FQNEAQ. V was pared by 5 bases and J by 7 bases, with 17 bases between. This CDR3 comprises 14 residues. CDR3 DNA: TGTGCCAGCAGCCTCAGGGAGGGAGGGGGGACCCAGTACTTC. Translation: CASSLREGGGTQYF.

This clonotype is termed medium-sized. DNA of the CDR3: TGTGCCAGCAGCACCACTACTAGCACAGATACGCAGTATTTT. It specifies CASSTTTSTDTQYF. The chain couples TRBV7-2 to TRBJ2-3; D uncertain. Germline V lookup: CDR1 SGHTA, CDR2 FQGNSA. The CDR3 runs 14 residues. Trimming shortened V by 5 bases and J by 0 bases, and 9 bases separated the two germline ends.

Turning to this clonotype: This likely comes from a read error, as the CDR3 has no conserved phenylalanine or tryptophan at its end. The chain uses TRBV6-8 and TRBJ2-1; a weak D match, TRBD1 (6 bases). This CDR3 has 13 residues. Germline-derived CDR1 and CDR2 are MNHGY and SAAAGT. Between the trimmed V and J ends, which lost 6 bases and 10 bases, there was a span of 16 bases. The CDR3 here is CASRRTGRYEQFS. CDR3 DNA: TGTGCCAGCAGGAGAACAGGGCGCTACGAGCAGTTCTCC.

This chain joins TRBV6-5 and TRBJ2-1, with 7 bases lining up with TRBD2. The CDR3 spans 15 residues. V shed 6 bases and J 3 bases; nucleotides not matched to a gene: 8. Germline values: CDR1 MNHEY, CDR2 SVGAGI. CDR3 sequence: CASRGLVPLYNEQFF. CDR3 DNA: TGTGCCAGCAGAGGACTAGTCCCTCTCTACAATGAGCAGTTCTTC.

The chain is built from TRBV6-8 and TRBJ2-5; 7 nucleotides agree with TRBD1. The J call may not be correct, given that the DNA end is closer to TRBJ2-7. This CDR3 comprises 14 residues. CDR1 and CDR2 (germline): MNHGY, SAAAGT. In DNA form, the CDR3 reads TGTGCCAGCAGTTATTTCCAGGGGGCCTACGAGCAGTACTTC. Protein product: CASSYFQGAYEQYF.

The chain uses TRBV20-1 and TRBJ1-1; 11 bases align to TRBD2. The DNA end lines up better with TRBJ2-2; the J call may be wrong. Germline V gives CDR1 DFQATT, CDR2 SNEGSKA (reference sequence). The CDR3 is made up of 17 amino acids. The CDR3 bases are TGCAGTGCTAGAGACCTAGCGGGGGGCACGAACACCGGGGAGCTGTTTTTT. Its protein is CSARDLAGGTNTGELFF.

The gene calls are TRBV12-3 or TRBV12-4 and TRBJ2-5; D gene unclear. The J call may be mistaken, given a closer DNA end match to TRBJ2-7. The CDR3 spans 12 residues. The CDR3 DNA is TGTGCCAGCAGCCCCAGCTCCTACGAGCAGTACTTC. This encodes CASSPSSYEQYF.

The rearrangement uses TRBV6-1 and TRBJ2-4, with TRBD1 identical over 9 bases. With the DNA end fitting TRBJ2-7 better, the J assignment may be wrong. This CDR3 region has 14 residues. The V gene's germline CDR1 is MNHNS and CDR2 SASEGT. The CDR3 here is CASNTGTGSYEQYF. The CDR3 DNA is TGTGCCAGCAATACCGGGACAGGGTCCTACGAGCAGTACTTC.

This rearrangement joins TRBV12-3 or TRBV12-4 to TRBJ2-3; D unclear. The CDR3 has 12 residues. The ends were cut back, 7 bases at V and 4 bases at J, with 9 bases in the middle. The CDR3 DNA is TGTGCCAGCACCGTGACGGCAGATACGCAGTATTTT. This gives the protein CASTVTADTQYF.

This clonotype has a handful of counts. The chain couples TRBV5-1 to TRBJ2-7; D gene ambiguous. The CDR3 has 13 residues. With 3 bases removed from V and 4 bases from J, the gap between germline ends came to 11 bases. CDR1 is SGHRS and CDR2 is YFSETQ in the germline V gene. The DNA of the CDR3 is TGCGCCAGCAGCTCCTCCAGAGATTACGAGCAGTACTTC. It yields the protein CASSSSRDYEQYF.